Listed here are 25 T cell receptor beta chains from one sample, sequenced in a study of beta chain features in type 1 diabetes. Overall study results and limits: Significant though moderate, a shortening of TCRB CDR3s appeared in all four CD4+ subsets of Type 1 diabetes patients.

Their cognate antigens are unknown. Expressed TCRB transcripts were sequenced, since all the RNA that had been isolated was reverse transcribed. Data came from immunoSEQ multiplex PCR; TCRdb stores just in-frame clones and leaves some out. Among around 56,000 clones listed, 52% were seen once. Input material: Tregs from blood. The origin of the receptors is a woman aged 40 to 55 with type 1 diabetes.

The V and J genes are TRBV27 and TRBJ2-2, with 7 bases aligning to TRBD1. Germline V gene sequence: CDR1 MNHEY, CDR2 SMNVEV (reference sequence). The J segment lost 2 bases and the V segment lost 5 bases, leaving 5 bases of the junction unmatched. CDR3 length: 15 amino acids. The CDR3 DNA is TGTGCCAGCAGTACCTACAGGGGTAACACCGGGGAGCTGTTTTTT. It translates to CASSTYRGNTGELFF.

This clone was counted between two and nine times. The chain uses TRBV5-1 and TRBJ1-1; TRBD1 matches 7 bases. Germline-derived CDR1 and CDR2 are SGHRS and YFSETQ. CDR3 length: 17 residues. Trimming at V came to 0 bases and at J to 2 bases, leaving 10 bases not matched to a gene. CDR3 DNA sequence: TGCGCCAGCAGCTTGGGGGGGACAGCATTAGTAAACACTGAAGCTTTCTTT. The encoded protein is CASSLGGTALVNTEAFF.

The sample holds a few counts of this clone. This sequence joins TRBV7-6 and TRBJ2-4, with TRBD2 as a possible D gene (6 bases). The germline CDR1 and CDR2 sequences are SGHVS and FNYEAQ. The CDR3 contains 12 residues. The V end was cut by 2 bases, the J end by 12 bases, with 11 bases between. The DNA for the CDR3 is TGTGCCAGCAGCTTAATAGGGGAGGCTCAGTACTTC. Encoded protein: CASSLIGEAQYF.

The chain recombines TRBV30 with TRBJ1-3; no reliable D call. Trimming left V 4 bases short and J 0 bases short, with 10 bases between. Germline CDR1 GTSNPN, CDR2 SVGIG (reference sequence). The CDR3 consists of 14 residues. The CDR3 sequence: CAWNRGSSGNTIYF. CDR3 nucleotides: TGTGCCTGGAACCGTGGGAGCTCTGGAAACACCATATATTTT.

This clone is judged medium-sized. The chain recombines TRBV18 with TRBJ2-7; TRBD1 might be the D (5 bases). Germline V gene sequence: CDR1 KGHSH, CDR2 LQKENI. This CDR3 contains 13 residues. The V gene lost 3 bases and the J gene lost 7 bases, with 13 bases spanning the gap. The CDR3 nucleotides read TGTGCCAGCTCACCGCAACAGGTAGAAGAGCAGTACTTC. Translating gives CASSPQQVEEQYF.

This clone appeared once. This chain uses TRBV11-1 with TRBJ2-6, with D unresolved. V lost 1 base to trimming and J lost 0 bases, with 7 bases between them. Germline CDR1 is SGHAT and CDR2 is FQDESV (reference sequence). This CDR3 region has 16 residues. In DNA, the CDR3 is TGTGCCAGCAGCTTAGGGGCTCACTCTGGGGCCAACGTCCTGACTTTC. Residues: CASSLGAHSGANVLTF.

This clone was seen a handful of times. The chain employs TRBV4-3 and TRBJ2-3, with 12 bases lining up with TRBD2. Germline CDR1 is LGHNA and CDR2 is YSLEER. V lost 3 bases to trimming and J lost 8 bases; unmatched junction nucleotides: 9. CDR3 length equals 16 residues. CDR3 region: CASSQGRLAGDATQYF. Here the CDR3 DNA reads TGCGCCAGCAGCCAGGGTAGACTAGCGGGAGACGCTACGCAGTATTTT.

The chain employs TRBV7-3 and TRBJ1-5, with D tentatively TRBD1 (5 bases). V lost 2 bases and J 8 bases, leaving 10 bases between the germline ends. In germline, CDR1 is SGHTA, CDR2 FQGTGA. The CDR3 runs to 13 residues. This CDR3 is CASSLGPGEPQHF. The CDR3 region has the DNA TGTGCCAGCAGCTTAGGCCCGGGGGAGCCCCAGCATTTT.

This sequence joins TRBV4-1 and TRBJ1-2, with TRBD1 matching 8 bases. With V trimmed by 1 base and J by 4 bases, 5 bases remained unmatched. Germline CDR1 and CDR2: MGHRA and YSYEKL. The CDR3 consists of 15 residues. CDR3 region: CASSQAGGAGYGYTF. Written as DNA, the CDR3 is TGCGCCAGCAGCCAAGCAGGGGGCGCGGGCTATGGCTACACCTTC.

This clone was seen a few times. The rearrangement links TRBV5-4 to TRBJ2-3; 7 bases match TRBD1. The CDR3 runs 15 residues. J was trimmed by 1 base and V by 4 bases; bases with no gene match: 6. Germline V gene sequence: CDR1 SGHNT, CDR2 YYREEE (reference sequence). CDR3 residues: CASSRRTGGTDTQYF. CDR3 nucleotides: TGTGCCAGCAGCCGGCGGACAGGAGGCACAGATACGCAGTATTTT.

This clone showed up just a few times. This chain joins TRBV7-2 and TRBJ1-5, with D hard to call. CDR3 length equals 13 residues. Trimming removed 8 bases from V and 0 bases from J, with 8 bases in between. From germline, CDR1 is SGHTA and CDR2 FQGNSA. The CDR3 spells CASGYSSNQPQHF. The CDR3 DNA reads TGTGCCAGCGGATACAGTAGCAATCAGCCCCAGCATTTT.

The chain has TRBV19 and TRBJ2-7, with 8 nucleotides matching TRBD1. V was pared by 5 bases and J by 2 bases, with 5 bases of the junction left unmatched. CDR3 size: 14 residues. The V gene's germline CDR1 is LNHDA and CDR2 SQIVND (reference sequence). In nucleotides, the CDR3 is TGTGCCAGTAGTTCTAGGACAGGGACCTACGAGCAGTACTTC. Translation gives CASSSRTGTYEQYF.

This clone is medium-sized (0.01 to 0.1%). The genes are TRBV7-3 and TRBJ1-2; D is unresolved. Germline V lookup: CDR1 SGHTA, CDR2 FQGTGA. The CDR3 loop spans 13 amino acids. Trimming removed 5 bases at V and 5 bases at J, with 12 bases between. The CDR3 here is CASSPSPGYGYTF. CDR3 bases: TGTGCCAGCAGCCCTTCTCCGGGGTATGGCTACACCTTC.

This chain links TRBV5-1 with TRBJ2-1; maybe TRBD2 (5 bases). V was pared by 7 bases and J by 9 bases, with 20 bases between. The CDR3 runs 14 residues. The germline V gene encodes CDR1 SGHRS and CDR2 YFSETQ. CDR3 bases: TGCGCCAGCGATCCAGGCGGGTACGTCAGTGAGCAGTTCTTC. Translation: CASDPGGYVSEQFF.

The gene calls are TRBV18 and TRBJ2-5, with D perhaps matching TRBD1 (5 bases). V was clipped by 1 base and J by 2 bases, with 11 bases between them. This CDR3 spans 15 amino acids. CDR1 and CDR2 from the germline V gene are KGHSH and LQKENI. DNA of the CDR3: TGTGCCAGCTCACCACAAACAGGCGGTCAAGAGACCCAGTACTTC. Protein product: CASSPQTGGQETQYF.

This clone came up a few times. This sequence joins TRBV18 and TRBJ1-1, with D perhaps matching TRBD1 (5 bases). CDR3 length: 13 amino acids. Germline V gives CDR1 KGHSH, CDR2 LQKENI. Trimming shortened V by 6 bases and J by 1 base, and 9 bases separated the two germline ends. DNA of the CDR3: TGTGCCAGCTCGGACACAGAGAACACTGAAGCTTTCTTT. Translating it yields CASSDTENTEAFF. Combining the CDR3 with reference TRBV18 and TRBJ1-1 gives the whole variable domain NAGVMQNPRHLVRRRGQEARLRCSPMKGHSHVYWYRQLPEEGLKFMVYLQKENIIDESGMPKERFSAEFPKEGPSILRIQQVVRGDSAAYFCASSDTENTEAFFGQGTRLTVV.

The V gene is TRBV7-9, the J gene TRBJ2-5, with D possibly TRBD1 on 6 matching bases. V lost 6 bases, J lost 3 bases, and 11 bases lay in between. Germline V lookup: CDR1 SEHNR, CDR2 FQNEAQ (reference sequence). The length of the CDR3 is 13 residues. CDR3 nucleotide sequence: TGTGCCAGCAGATTCTCAGGGGAAGAGACCCAGTACTTC. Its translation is CASRFSGEETQYF.

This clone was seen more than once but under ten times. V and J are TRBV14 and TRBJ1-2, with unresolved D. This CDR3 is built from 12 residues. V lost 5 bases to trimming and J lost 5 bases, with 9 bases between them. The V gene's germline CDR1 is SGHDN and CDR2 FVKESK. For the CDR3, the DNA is TGTGCCAGCAGCGGCGGTGGTTATGGCTACACCTTC. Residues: CASSGGGYGYTF.

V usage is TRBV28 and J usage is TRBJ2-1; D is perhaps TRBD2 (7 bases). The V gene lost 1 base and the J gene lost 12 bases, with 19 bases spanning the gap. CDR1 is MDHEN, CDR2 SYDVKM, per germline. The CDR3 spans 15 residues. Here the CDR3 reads CASSLSGGPPGGQFF. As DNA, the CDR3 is TGTGCCAGCAGTTTATCCGGGGGGCCCCCTGGTGGGCAGTTCTTC.

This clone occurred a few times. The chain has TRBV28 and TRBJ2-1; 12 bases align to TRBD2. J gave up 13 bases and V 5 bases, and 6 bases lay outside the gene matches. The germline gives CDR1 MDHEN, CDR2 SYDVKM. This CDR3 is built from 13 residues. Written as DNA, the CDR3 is TGTGCCAGCAGTGCGACTAGCGGGAGCTCTCAGTTCTTC. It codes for CASSATSGSSQFF.

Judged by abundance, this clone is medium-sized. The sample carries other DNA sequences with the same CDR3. The CDR3 DNA reads TGCAGCGTTGAGATACAGGGATCTGGGGCCAACGTCCTGACTTTC. This sequence encodes CSVEIQGSGANVLTF. The rearrangement links TRBV29-1 to TRBJ2-6, with a tentative D call TRBD1 (6 bases). V lost 3 bases and J lost 1, with 10 bases in between. Per germline, CDR1 SQVTM and CDR2 ANQGSEA. The CDR3 length is 15 residues.

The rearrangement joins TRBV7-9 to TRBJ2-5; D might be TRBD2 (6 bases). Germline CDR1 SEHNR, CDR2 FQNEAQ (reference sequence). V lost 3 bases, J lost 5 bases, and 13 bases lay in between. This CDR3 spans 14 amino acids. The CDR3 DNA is TGTGCCAGCAGCTTGACGAGCGGGCTTGAGACCCAGTACTTC. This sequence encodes CASSLTSGLETQYF.

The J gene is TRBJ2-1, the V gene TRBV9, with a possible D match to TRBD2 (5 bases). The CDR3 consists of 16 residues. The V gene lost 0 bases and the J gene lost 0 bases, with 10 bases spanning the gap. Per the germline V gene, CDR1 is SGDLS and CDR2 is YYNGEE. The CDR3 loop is CASSVGRGLSYNEQFF. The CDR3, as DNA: TGTGCCAGCAGCGTAGGCCGCGGGCTCTCCTACAATGAGCAGTTCTTC. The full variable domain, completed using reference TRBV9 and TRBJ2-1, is DSGVTQTPKHLITATGQRVTLRCSPRSGDLSVYWYQQSLDQGLQFLIQYYNGEERAKGNILERFSAQQFPDLHSELNLSSLELGDSALYFCASSVGRGLSYNEQFFGPGTRLTVL.

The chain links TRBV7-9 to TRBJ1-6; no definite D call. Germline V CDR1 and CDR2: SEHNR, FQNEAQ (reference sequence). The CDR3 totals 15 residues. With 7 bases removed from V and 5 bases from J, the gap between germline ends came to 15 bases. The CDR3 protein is CASTPRSGDNSPLHF. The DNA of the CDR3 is TGTGCCAGCACCCCGAGGTCCGGGGATAATTCACCCCTCCACTTT.

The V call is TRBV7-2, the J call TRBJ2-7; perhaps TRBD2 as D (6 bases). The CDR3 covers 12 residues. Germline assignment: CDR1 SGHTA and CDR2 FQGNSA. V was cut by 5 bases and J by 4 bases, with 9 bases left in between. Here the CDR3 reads CASSPRGYEQYF. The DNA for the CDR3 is TGTGCCAGCAGCCCACGGGGGTACGAGCAGTACTTC.